The next 27 T cell receptor beta chains were all read from a single sample in a study of identical twins. Via MiXCR, TCRdb re-called the 5' RACE reads, giving one row per CDR3 protein. Of roughly 1,500,000 distinct CDR3 sequences listed, 25% to 35% are singletons. Sequenced: cord blood. The receptors shown here come from a newborn girl in good health.

This clonotype has only a few counts. This sequence joins TRBV6-5 and TRBJ1-2, with D unresolved. Germline CDR1 and CDR2: MNHEY and SVGAGI. V was shortened by 2 bases and J by 7 bases, with 29 bases between the two germline ends. The CDR3 runs 19 residues. For the CDR3, the DNA is TGTGCCAGCAGTTACCCATGTAGGCTCAAGGTGGGGAGATGGTGTGGCTACACCTTC. It yields the protein CASSYPCRLKVGRWCGYTF.

The chain recombines TRBV4-1 with TRBJ2-4; D unresolved. Germline V lookup: CDR1 MGHRA, CDR2 YSYEKL. The CDR3 runs to 17 residues. The V end was cut by 4 bases, the J end by 0 bases, with 16 bases between. CDR3 bases: TGCGCCAGCAGCCCCGTCGCGATATCCATAGCCAAAAACATTCAGTACTTC. This sequence encodes CASSPVAISIAKNIQYF.

The gene calls are TRBV6-5 and TRBJ2-5; D perhaps matches TRBD2 (5 bases). V lost 0 bases and J 2 bases, leaving 22 bases between the germline ends. This CDR3 spans 19 amino acids. Looked up from germline, CDR1 is MNHEY and CDR2 is SVGAGI. In DNA form, the CDR3 reads TGTGCCAGCAGTTACTCGGGTGGCGGGCACTCCCCTTTACAAGAGACCCAGTACTTC. Protein product: CASSYSGGGHSPLQETQYF.

This sequence joins TRBV28 and TRBJ2-2; D call uncertain. V lost 2 bases to trimming and J lost 4 bases, with 8 bases between them. This CDR3 comprises 14 residues. Germline V lookup: CDR1 MDHEN, CDR2 SYDVKM. CDR3 bases: TGTGCCAGCAGTTTAATCGCGGCCACCGGGGAGCTGTTTTTT. Translated, it gives CASSLIAATGELFF.

This chain connects TRBV7-9 to TRBJ2-1; perhaps TRBD2 as D (6 bases). The V end was cut by 0 bases, the J end by 5 bases, with 14 bases between. In germline, CDR1 is SEHNR, CDR2 FQNEAQ (reference sequence). The CDR3 is 16 residues long. The CDR3 spells CASSLALGRGHNEQFF. CDR3 bases: TGTGCCAGCAGCTTAGCTCTCGGGAGAGGCCACAATGAGCAGTTCTTC.

The chain uses TRBV6-1 and TRBJ1-4; 9 nucleotides agree with TRBD1. This CDR3 contains 14 residues. From germline, CDR1 is MNHNS and CDR2 SASEGT. V trimming: 6 bases; J trimming: 8 bases; junction bases outside the gene matches: 7. CDR3 in amino acids: CASRLGQGREKLFF. CDR3 nucleotide sequence: TGTGCCAGCAGACTGGGACAGGGCAGGGAAAAACTGTTTTTT.

This chain links TRBV5-1 with TRBJ2-1; D gene uncertain. Germline V CDR1 and CDR2: SGHRS, YFSETQ. The CDR3 is 16 amino acids. The V end was cut by 1 base, the J end by 4 bases, with 15 bases between. CDR3 region: CASSLSSRPLYNEQFF. In DNA form, the CDR3 reads TGCGCCAGCAGCTTGTCGTCGCGGCCTCTTTACAATGAGCAGTTCTTC.

This clonotype was counted between two and nine times. This chain connects TRBV2 to TRBJ2-1; 7 positions agree with TRBD1. CDR3 length: 14 amino acids. Germline V lookup: CDR1 SNHLY, CDR2 FYNNEI. Trimming cost V 1 base and J 13 bases; bases outside gene matches: 10. CDR3 DNA sequence: TGTGCCAGCAGTGAAGGACAGGGTGTAGAGACCCAGTTCTTC. As protein: CASSEGQGVETQFF.

The rearrangement links TRBV5-1 to TRBJ2-1; a weak D match, TRBD2 (6 bases). Germline assignment: CDR1 SGHRS and CDR2 YFSETQ. The ends were cut back, 2 bases at V and 0 bases at J, with 12 bases in the middle. This CDR3 is 16 amino acids long. The CDR3 reads CASSLGEASSYNEQFF. The CDR3 bases are TGCGCCAGCAGCTTAGGGGAGGCCAGCTCCTACAATGAGCAGTTCTTC.

In its sample, this clonotype was seen many times. The chain is built from TRBV14 and TRBJ2-1; D ambiguous. V shed 1 base and J shed 0 bases, with 7 bases lying between them. Germline V gene sequence: CDR1 SGHDN, CDR2 FVKESK. The CDR3 is 15 residues long. The CDR3 loop is CASSQVPSSYNEQFF. In DNA form, the CDR3 reads TGTGCCAGCAGCCAAGTTCCAAGCTCCTACAATGAGCAGTTCTTC.

This clonotype has ten or more counts. The CDR3: CAISETGNGYTF. CDR3 nucleotide sequence: TGTGCCATCAGTGAGACAGGGAATGGCTACACCTTC. This rearrangement joins TRBV10-3 to TRBJ1-2, with a weak D call TRBD1 (6 bases). In germline, CDR1 is ENHRY, CDR2 SYGVKD. The V gene lost 2 bases and the J gene lost 6 bases, with 7 bases spanning the gap. The CDR3 has 12 residues.

This rearrangement joins TRBV6-2 or TRBV6-3 to TRBJ2-3; the match to TRBD2 covers 10 bases. This CDR3 comprises 16 residues. Losses at the gene ends were 4 bases for V and 2 bases for J; bases not matched to a gene: 6. The germline V gene encodes CDR1 MNHEY and CDR2 SVGEGT. The CDR3 sequence is CASSSAAGGLTDTQYF. CDR3 in DNA: TGTGCCAGCAGTTCCGCAGCGGGGGGGCTCACAGATACGCAGTATTTT.

This clonotype came up a few times. The chain couples TRBV20-1 to TRBJ2-3, with 9 positions matching TRBD2. CDR1 and CDR2 from the germline V gene are DFQATT and SNEGSKA (reference sequence). The CDR3 length is 15 residues. V was pared by 3 bases and J by 0 bases, with 4 bases of the junction left unmatched. The CDR3 region is CSASSSGTSTDTQYF. In nucleotides, the CDR3 is TGCAGTGCTAGCTCTAGCGGGACTAGCACAGATACGCAGTATTTT.

V and J are TRBV6-6 and TRBJ1-6; possibly TRBD1 for D (5 bases). Per the germline V gene, CDR1 is MNHNY and CDR2 is SVGAGI (reference sequence). V gave up 2 bases and J gave up 12 bases, with 14 bases separating them. CDR3 length equals 14 residues. For the CDR3, the DNA is TGTGCCAGCAGTTACGGGGACGGCCGAGGACCCCTCCACTTT. Translated: CASSYGDGRGPLHF.

J is TRBJ2-7 and V is TRBV21-1; the table calls TRBD1, which could not be checked here. TRBV21-1 is listed as a pseudogene. CDR3 length: 13 residues. In DNA form, the CDR3 reads TGTGCCAGCAGCATGACAGTTTCCTACGAGCAGTACTTC. Translating it yields CASSMTVSYEQYF.

V gene TRBV20-1 combines with J gene TRBJ2-3; D is unresolved. CDR1 is DFQATT and CDR2 is SNEGSKA in the germline V gene (reference sequence). The CDR3 runs to 12 residues. V was clipped by 4 bases and J by 2 bases, with 7 bases between them. The CDR3 region is CSAKHNTDTQYF. The CDR3 DNA sequence: TGCAGTGCTAAGCATAACACAGATACGCAGTATTTT.

This chain uses TRBV20-1 with TRBJ2-2, with a possible D match to TRBD2 (5 bases). Germline V gene data show CDR1 as DFQATT and CDR2 as SNEGSKA (reference sequence). Trimming took 6 bases from V and 1 from J, leaving 12 bases between them. The CDR3 runs to 14 residues. CDR3 coding DNA: TGCAGTGCATCAGACTACCTGAACACCGGGGAGCTGTTTTTT. Translating gives CSASDYLNTGELFF.

The chain recombines TRBV12-5 with TRBJ2-1; D gene ambiguous. V dropped 6 bases and J dropped 6 bases, with 15 bases sitting between them. CDR1 is LGHNT, CDR2 FRNRAP, per germline. The CDR3 extends over 14 amino acids. The chain's CDR3 is CASGLDRPPNEQFF. CDR3 DNA sequence: TGTGCTAGTGGCCTCGATCGTCCCCCCAATGAGCAGTTCTTC. The full variable domain, rest sourced from reference TRBV12-5 and TRBJ2-1, is DARVTQTPRHKVTEMGQEVTMRCQPILGHNTVFWYRQTMMQGLELLAYFRNRAPLDDSGMPKDRFSAEMPDATLATLKIQPSEPRDSAVYFCASGLDRPPNEQFFGPGTRLTVL.

The sample holds a few counts of this clonotype. The V call is TRBV20-1, the J call TRBJ2-5; 10 nucleotides match TRBD1. The DNA end lines up better with TRBJ2-7; the J call may be wrong. CDR3 size: 14 residues. The germline CDR1 and CDR2 sequences are DFQATT and SNEGSKA (reference sequence). This CDR3 is CSASPGQGMYEQYF. CDR3 sequence (DNA): TGCAGTGCTAGCCCGGGACAGGGGATGTACGAGCAGTACTTC.

Turning to this clonotype: A much larger clone lies a single base off, so this may be a read error. This chain joins TRBV6-5 and TRBJ2-7, with a possible D match to TRBD2 (6 bases). CDR1 and CDR2 from the germline V gene are MNHEY and SVGAGI. This CDR3 has 14 residues. The CDR3 region has the DNA TGTGCCAGCAGTGGAGTGACTAGACCCTACGAGCAGAACTTC. This translates into CASSGVTRPYEQNF.

This clonotype was observed at least ten times. The rearrangement joins TRBV28 to TRBJ2-1, with D tentatively TRBD1 (6 bases). The CDR3 totals 14 residues. Between the trimmed V and J ends, which lost 6 bases and 8 bases, there was a span of 17 bases. The germline gives CDR1 MDHEN, CDR2 SYDVKM. The CDR3 DNA sequence: TGTGCCAGCAGCACCATGACAGGATCGGATGAGCAGTTCTTC. Translated: CASSTMTGSDEQFF.

A few counts support this clonotype. The rearrangement joins TRBV5-6 to TRBJ2-3, with D unresolved. V was cut by 1 base and J by 2 bases, with 14 bases left in between. Per germline, CDR1 SGHDT and CDR2 YYEEEE. The CDR3 length is 16 residues. CDR3 bases: TGTGCCAGCAGCTTGCGACATCCAAACCTCACAGATACGCAGTATTTT. Protein product: CASSLRHPNLTDTQYF.

V is TRBV25-1 and J is TRBJ1-2; perhaps TRBD1 as D (5 bases). The germline gives CDR1 MGHDK, CDR2 SYGVNS. CDR3 length: 14 amino acids. Trimming pared 3 bases from V and 5 bases from J, leaving 13 bases between. This CDR3 is CASSDGAAPYGYTF. For the CDR3, the DNA is TGTGCCAGCAGTGACGGGGCAGCTCCATATGGCTACACCTTC.

Of note for this clonotype: Germline is not matched at one junction end, which may reflect a read error. This sequence joins TRBV6-5 and TRBJ2-3; D ambiguous. CDR3 size: 14 residues. CDR1 MNHEY and CDR2 SVGAGI come from the germline V gene. CDR3 residues: CASSSPYSTDTRYF. In DNA, the CDR3 is TGTGCCAGCAGTTCCCCGTATAGCACAGATACGCGGTATTTT.

Comment on this clonotype: Compared with germline, one end of the junction differs, possibly owing to a read error. This chain connects TRBV2 to TRBJ2-6; 8 nucleotides agree with TRBD1. Per the germline V gene, CDR1 is SNHLY and CDR2 is FYNNEI. CDR3 length equals 17 residues. The CDR3 bases are TGTGCCAGGGACCGGGACAGGACTCTCTCTGGGGCCCACGTCCTGACTTTC. Protein product: CARDRDRTLSGAHVLTF.

The gene calls are TRBV6-1 and TRBJ1-2; weak D call: TRBD1 (5 bases). CDR1 is MNHNS, CDR2 SASEGT, per germline. V dropped 0 bases and J dropped 10 bases, with 18 bases sitting between them. There are 15 residues in the CDR3. CDR3 region: CASSEARGTASAYTF. Written as DNA, the CDR3 is TGTGCCAGCAGTGAAGCCCGAGGGACGGCATCGGCCTACACCTTC.

This clonotype was picked up a small number of times. The chain couples TRBV24-1 to TRBJ2-1; 9 bases align to TRBD1. Germline V gene lookup returns CDR1 KGHDR and CDR2 SFDVKD. The J segment lost 3 bases and the V segment lost 4 bases, leaving 3 bases of the junction unmatched. The CDR3 runs to 15 residues. The DNA of the CDR3 is TGTGCCACCAGTGAGCCGGGACAGGGCTACAATGAGCAGTTCTTC. This translates into CATSEPGQGYNEQFF.